Sequencing of this TCR beta chain was carried out in a study of cytomegalovirus exposure and HLA in healthy donors. Sequencing used immunoSEQ multiplex PCR; TCRdb keeps in-frame clones, though not all of them. Here the sample spans 100,000 to 150,000 clones, roughly 95% being singletons. V gave up 3 bases and J gave up 6 bases, with 18 bases separating them. The CDR3 extends over 15 amino acids. Per the germline V gene, CDR1 is SNHLY and CDR2 is FYNNEI. The specimen was PBMCs. The rearrangement joins TRBV2 to TRBJ2-7, with a possible D match to TRBD2 (5 bases). This TCR derives from a young man in good health and CMV-seronegative. Written as DNA, the CDR3 is TGTGCCAGCAGTGATGAGGGAGTCGTATATTTCGAGCAGTACTTC. This translates into CASSDEGVVYFEQYF.